This T cell receptor beta chain was recorded in a study of cytomegalovirus exposure and HLA in healthy donors. Study-wide points: It was confirmed in vitro that a few of the CMV-associated chains were specific for CMV antigens. Beyond CMV serostatus, there was no information to go on about immune exposure.

A note on this clone: Its antigen is as yet unknown.

This CDR3 is 15 amino acids long. Per the germline V gene, CDR1 is SGHRS and CDR2 is YFSETQ. V lost 4 bases, J lost 4 bases, and 14 bases lay in between. PCR was performed using 60 Vbeta and 13 Jbeta primers. The data were produced by immunoSEQ multiplex PCR, yet TCRdb's version contains in-frame clones alone and is incomplete. The table has under 150,000 clones, around 75% seen once. What was sequenced was PBMCs. This sequence joins TRBV5-1 and TRBJ1-4, with TRBD1 as a possible D gene (6 bases). The TCR comes from a woman aged 18-29 years in good health and CMV-seronegative. The CDR3 loop reads CASSVSGAFNEKLFF. The CDR3 nucleotides are TGCGCCAGCAGCGTCTCAGGGGCGTTTAATGAAAAACTGTTTTTT.